One and the same sample provided the 16 T cell receptor beta chains below, sequenced in a study of T cells in women clearing cervical HPV infection. Repertoires were generated with immunoSEQ multiplex PCR, while TCRdb's copy carries only in-frame clones and drops some. Its clone listing holds under 35,000 clones. The sample was blood buffy coat. The receptor set was obtained from a woman between 18 and 75 years old with a cervical HPV16 infection that either progressed to CIN3+ or cleared (not recorded which).

Points on this clone: The CDR3 extends 3 residues past the end of the read, so its final part is completed from the germline J gene. The V call is TRBV6-1, the J call TRBJ2-7; D call uncertain. The CDR3 runs 15 residues. V gave up 0 bases and J gave up 3 bases, with 12 bases separating them. Germline lookup yields CDR1 MNHNS and CDR2 SASEGT. The CDR3 sequence: CASSEALETYYEQYF. Incomplete CDR3 DNA: TGTGCCAGCAGTGAAGCTCTGGAGACATACTACGAG.

As concerns this clone: The read falls 3 residues short of the CDR3 end, and the missing part is taken from the germline J gene. V usage is TRBV20-1 and J usage is TRBJ2-3; 7 positions match TRBD2. This CDR3 is 18 amino acids long. The J segment lost 1 base and the V segment lost 0 bases, leaving 13 bases of the junction unmatched. CDR1 is DFQATT, CDR2 SNEGSKA, per germline (reference sequence). Partial CDR3 DNA: TGCAGTGCTAGAGATCCGGGAAAAGCGGGAACGGGCACAGATACG. It yields the protein CSARDPGKAGTGTDT. The entire CDR3 is CSARDPGKAGTGTDTQYF.

In the case of this clone: The CDR3 end is not reached by the read, which stops 3 residues before it; the germline J gene fills it in. The V and J genes are TRBV29-1 and TRBJ2-3, with TRBD2 as a possible D gene (6 bases). The V and J ends lost 6 bases and 0 bases respectively, with 10 bases between them. This CDR3 is built from 13 residues. Germline V gene sequence: CDR1 SQVTM, CDR2 ANQGSEA. CDR3 region: CSVVGGSTDTQYF. The part of the CDR3 DNA that was read is TGCAGCGTCGTTGGGGGGAGCACAGATACG.

Comments on this clone: The CDR3 goes on 3 residues after the read ends, and that part is filled in from the germline J gene. The chain joins TRBV20-1 to TRBJ2-7, with 11 bases fitting TRBD1. Looked up from germline, CDR1 is DFQATT and CDR2 is SNEGSKA (reference sequence). The CDR3 contains 14 residues. J was trimmed by 4 bases and V by 3 bases; bases with no gene match: 5. CDR3 DNA, as far as it was read: TGCAGTGCTAGTGGGACAGGGGGTATGTACGAG. Protein product: CSASGTGGMYE. The CDR3 in its entirety is CSASGTGGMYEQYF.

On this clone itself: The read stops 3 residues short of the end of the CDR3; the missing end is completed from the germline J gene. The chain is built from TRBV5-1 and TRBJ2-5; a possible D gene is TRBD2 (5 bases). Trimming pared 4 bases from V and 3 bases from J, leaving 10 bases between. This CDR3 spans 13 amino acids. The germline gives CDR1 SGHRS, CDR2 YFSETQ. The CDR3 region is CASSLLAEETQYF. The part of the CDR3 DNA that was read is TGCGCCAGCAGCCTTCTAGCTGAAGAGACC.

Note on this clone: The read gets to within 3 residues of the CDR3 end, and the germline J gene fills in the rest. The V and J genes are TRBV6-1 and TRBJ1-1, with D hard to call. The CDR3 is 12 residues long. The germline V gene has CDR1 MNHNS and CDR2 SASEGT. V lost 4 bases to trimming and J lost 2 bases, with 5 bases between them. The part of the CDR3 DNA that was read is TGTGCCAGCAGTGTACAAAACACTGAA. This sequence encodes CASSVQNTE. The complete CDR3 sequence is CASSVQNTEAFF.

On this clone itself: The read ends 3 residues shy of where the CDR3 ends; the end is completed using the germline J gene. The V and J genes are TRBV20-1 and TRBJ2-2; 8 bases fit TRBD1. V shed 3 bases, J shed 6 bases, and the junction held 6 bases outside the gene matches. Germline CDR1 and CDR2: DFQATT and SNEGSKA (reference sequence). CDR3 length: 14 residues. The sequenced part of the CDR3 DNA is TGCAGTGCTAGTACAGGGGGTCCGGCCGGGGAG. Translation: CSASTGGPAGE. The CDR3 reads in full as CSASTGGPAGELFF.

This chain's CDR3 is CASSPRDRETETQYF. The covered CDR3 bases are TGTGCCAGCTCACCCAGGGACAGGGAAACAGAGACC. The chain recombines TRBV18 with TRBJ2-5; 9 bases align to TRBD1. Coverage ceases 3 residues before the CDR3 finishes, and the germline J gene fills in the end. The CDR3 has 15 amino acids. CDR1 is KGHSH and CDR2 is LQKENI in the germline V gene. Germline trimming cut 3 bases from V and 4 bases from J; bases unmatched to any gene: 6.

Worth noting for this clone: The read ends 3 residues shy of where the CDR3 ends; the end is completed using the germline J gene. The V gene is TRBV5-1, the J gene TRBJ2-3; D gene ambiguous. This CDR3 comprises 12 residues. CDR1 and CDR2 (germline): SGHRS, YFSETQ. V shed 0 bases and J shed 5 bases, with 4 bases lying between them. The CDR3 loop reads CASSLEGDTQYF. CDR3 bases read: TGCGCCAGCAGCTTGGAGGGAGATACG. Complete variable domain (other parts from reference TRBV5-1 and TRBJ2-3): KAGVTQTPRYLIKTRGQQVTLSCSPISGHRSVSWYQQTPGQGLQFLFEYFSETQRNKGNFPGRFSGRQFSNSRSEMNVSTLELGDSALYLCASSLEGDTQYFGPGTRLTVL.

A note on this clone: Read coverage stops 3 residues before the CDR3 terminus; the germline J gene supplies the remainder. The genes are TRBV30 and TRBJ2-5, with 9 bases fitting TRBD2. The ends lost 0 bases at V and 2 bases at J; junction bases unmatched: 1. This CDR3 is 14 amino acids long. Germline CDR1 is GTSNPN and CDR2 is SVGIG (reference sequence). CDR3 DNA, as far as it was read: TGTGCCTGGAGTGTAGCGGGGGGACAAGAGACC. Translating it yields CAWSVAGGQET. The full CDR3 protein is CAWSVAGGQETQYF.

As regards this clone: The read stops 3 residues short of the end of the CDR3; the missing end is completed from the germline J gene. V is TRBV12-5 and J is TRBJ2-5, with D possibly TRBD1 on 5 matching bases. In germline, CDR1 is LGHNT, CDR2 FRNRAP. CDR3 size: 16 residues. V lost 6 bases, J lost 5 bases, and 22 bases lay in between. The CDR3 sequence: CASGQGSSAKAETQYF. The sequenced part of the CDR3 DNA is TGTGCTAGTGGCCAGGGTTCTAGTGCTAAAGCGGAGACC.

Worth noting for this clone: The read ends 3 residues shy of where the CDR3 ends; the end is completed using the germline J gene. This rearrangement joins TRBV28 to TRBJ2-4; D unresolved. Germline V gives CDR1 MDHEN, CDR2 SYDVKM. V was clipped by 5 bases and J by 2 bases, with 10 bases between them. The CDR3 covers 14 residues. Incomplete CDR3 DNA: TGTGCCAGCAGTCTAGACTGGACCAAAAACATT. It codes for CASSLDWTKNI. The whole CDR3 region reads CASSLDWTKNIQYF.

Note on this clone: Read data end 3 residues before the CDR3 end; the end is taken from the germline J gene. The chain links TRBV7-9 to TRBJ2-3; 13 bases agree with TRBD2. The CDR3 has 15 residues. The J segment lost 4 bases and the V segment lost 4 bases, leaving 2 bases of the junction unmatched. Per the germline V gene, CDR1 is SEHNR and CDR2 is FQNEAQ (reference sequence). CDR3 sequence: CASSWGLAGPDTQYF. CDR3 DNA, as far as it was read: TGTGCCAGCAGCTGGGGACTAGCGGGACCAGATACG.

Concerning this clone: Sequencing ends 3 residues short of the CDR3 end; the germline J gene provides the rest. The V call is TRBV7-9, the J call TRBJ1-2; D remains unclear. Germline V CDR1 and CDR2: SEHNR, FQNEAQ (reference sequence). The CDR3 is 10 residues long. The CDR3 DNA, read in part, is TGTGCCACCCGGGTACACGGC. Its translation: CATRVHG. The complete CDR3 protein is CATRVHGYTF. The variable domain in full, completed from reference TRBV7-9 and TRBJ1-2, reads DTGVSQNPRHKITKRGQNVTFRCDPISEHNRLYWYRQTLGQGPEFLTYFQNEAQLEKSRLLSDRFSAERPKGSFSTLEIQRTEQGDSAMYLCATRVHGYTFGSGTRLTVV.

Comments on this clone: The CDR3 goes on 3 residues after the read ends, and that part is filled in from the germline J gene. The chain is built from TRBV12-3 or TRBV12-4 and TRBJ2-3; D is perhaps TRBD1 (6 bases). Trimming took off 5 bases at V and 2 bases at J, with 14 bases between the two ends. This CDR3 is built from 15 residues. Partial CDR3 DNA: TGTGCCAGCAGTAAAGACAGGACTTACACAGATACG. Translated: CASSKDRTYTDT. The CDR3 as a whole reads CASSKDRTYTDTQYF.

In regard to this clone: Sequencing ends 3 residues short of the CDR3 end; the germline J gene provides the rest. The rearrangement links TRBV10-3 to TRBJ2-3; the D gene is possibly TRBD1 (6 bases). This CDR3 has 14 amino acids. The germline gives CDR1 ENHRY, CDR2 SYGVKD. The CDR3 bases that were read are TGTGCCATCAGTGAGTCGAAGGGACAAGAGACG. This codes for CAISESKGQET. In full, the CDR3 is CAISESKGQETQYF.